The 24 T cell receptor beta chains reported below all come from one sample, sequenced in a study of blood T cells in healthy people across ages. For the second PCR, which ran for about 6 to 11 cycles, a sample-barcoded 5' primer and a J-beta primer mix were used. TCRdb independently ran MiXCR on the 5' RACE reads; one entry per CDR3 protein. The sample holds 550,000 to 800,000 distinct CDR3 sequences, about 30% seen once. Sequencing used blood. The source is a woman aged 80 or older in good health.

This clonotype has at least ten counts. This chain joins TRBV28 and TRBJ1-2; D remains ambiguous. The germline V gene has CDR1 MDHEN and CDR2 SYDVKM. Trimming took 8 bases from V and 1 from J, leaving 17 bases between them. The CDR3 has 15 residues. Written as DNA, the CDR3 is TGTGCCAGCCACAGTTTATCCCCAGATAACTATGGCTACACCTTC. Translation gives CASHSLSPDNYGYTF.

This chain connects TRBV7-2 to TRBJ2-1; 11 bases are shared with TRBD1. The germline V gene has CDR1 SGHTA and CDR2 FQGNSA. CDR3 length equals 15 residues. Trimming took 9 bases from V and 7 from J; bases not matched to a gene: 11. The DNA for the CDR3 is TGTGCCAGTAGTCCATCGGGGACAGGGGGGAATGAGCAGTTCTTC. Its protein is CASSPSGTGGNEQFF.

This clonotype has more than one count but fewer than ten. The chain recombines TRBV25-1 with TRBJ1-5, with D possibly being TRBD1 (6 bases). The V and J ends lost 3 bases and 5 bases respectively, with 17 bases between them. Germline V gene lookup returns CDR1 MGHDK and CDR2 SYGVNS. The CDR3 is 16 residues long. As DNA, the CDR3 is TGTGCCAGCAGTGATCCTACCCGGGGGGGCGATCAGCCCCAGCATTTT. Translated: CASSDPTRGGDQPQHF.

This clonotype was observed a few times. A much larger clone is a single base away; this may be a read error. Here the CDR3 DNA reads TGCAGTGCTAGAGATGCCAACAGGGCGCTGGGGGAGACCCAGTTCTTC. It is translated as CSARDANRALGETQFF. The J gene is TRBJ2-1, the V gene TRBV20-1; D possibly corresponds to TRBD1 (6 bases). CDR1 is DFQATT and CDR2 is SNEGSKA in the germline V gene (reference sequence). The germline V and J ends were trimmed by 0 bases and 13 bases, with 25 bases remaining between them. This CDR3 region has 16 residues.

Ten or more counts support this clonotype. The chain uses TRBV9 and TRBJ2-1; weak D call: TRBD2 (5 bases). This CDR3 is 14 amino acids long. Germline CDR1 SGDLS, CDR2 YYNGEE. Deletions cut 0 bases from V and 9 bases from J, with 13 bases between. The chain's CDR3 is CASSVVTRESEQFF. The CDR3 DNA reads TGTGCCAGCAGCGTAGTTACGAGGGAGAGTGAGCAGTTCTTC. The full variable domain, completed using reference TRBV9 and TRBJ2-1, is DSGVTQTPKHLITATGQRVTLRCSPRSGDLSVYWYQQSLDQGLQFLIQYYNGEERAKGNILERFSAQQFPDLHSELNLSSLELGDSALYFCASSVVTRESEQFFGPGTRLTVL.

The gene calls are TRBV23-1 and TRBJ2-7, with 7 bases fitting TRBD1. TRBV23-1 is flagged as an ORF with uncertain function. V shed 2 bases, J shed 7 bases, and the junction held 11 bases outside the gene matches. This CDR3 is built from 15 residues. The CDR3 spells CASSQRGTAHNEQYF. Written as DNA, the CDR3 is TGCGCCAGCAGTCAAAGGGGGACAGCTCACAATGAGCAGTACTTC.

The chain links TRBV6-5 to TRBJ1-6, with 8 bases lining up with TRBD1. CDR1 and CDR2 (germline): MNHEY, SVGAGI. The CDR3 totals 17 residues. V shed 2 bases, J shed 8 bases, and the junction held 11 bases outside the gene matches. CDR3 coding DNA: TGTGCCAGCAGTTACCGACGACAGGGGCGGCGGCATTCACCCCTCCACTTT. It translates to CASSYRRQGRRHSPLHF.

This clonotype was observed at least ten times. The V call is TRBV21-1, the J call TRBJ2-7; the table's D call, TRBD1, was not checked against the DNA. TRBV21-1 is recorded as a pseudogene. The CDR3 spans 15 residues. The CDR3 DNA sequence: TGTGCCAGCAGCAAAACTCCGACAGGGAGGTACGAGCAGTACTTC. Translated: CASSKTPTGRYEQYF.

This chain joins TRBV20-1 and TRBJ2-5; D unresolved. The CDR3 contains 13 residues. The V end lost 0 bases, the J end lost 11 bases, and 16 bases lay between the germline ends. The germline V gene has CDR1 DFQATT and CDR2 SNEGSKA (reference sequence). The DNA of the CDR3 is TGCAGTGCTAGAGACAAGCCTCCCAATGAGCAGTACTTC. This translates into CSARDKPPNEQYF.

This clonotype was recorded many times. J is TRBJ1-5 and V is TRBV12-3 or TRBV12-4, with TRBD1 as a possible D gene (6 bases). CDR3 length equals 16 residues. V was pared by 5 bases and J by 2 bases, with 16 bases between. The CDR3 here is CASSPQHGGRNQPQHF. CDR3 DNA: TGTGCCAGCAGTCCACAGCACGGGGGGCGCAATCAGCCCCAGCATTTT.

V is TRBV4-2 and J is TRBJ2-3, with 7 bases that match TRBD1. Germline CDR1 is LGHNA and CDR2 is YNFKEQ. This CDR3 region has 15 residues. V was clipped by 4 bases and J by 2 bases; unmatched bases: 6. CDR3 protein: CASSRTGDSTDTQYF. CDR3 DNA sequence: TGTGCCAGCAGCCGAACAGGGGATTCCACAGATACGCAGTATTTT.

This clonotype was found many times. The chain couples TRBV5-5 to TRBJ2-7; TRBD1 matches at 8 bases. V shed 3 bases and J 1 base; nucleotides not matched to a gene: 6. The germline V gene has CDR1 SGHKS and CDR2 YYEKEE (reference sequence). The CDR3 length is 15 residues. CDR3 nucleotide sequence: TGTGCCAGCAGCTACGGGACAGGAGTTTCCTACGAGCAGTACTTC. This encodes CASSYGTGVSYEQYF.

This clonotype turned up a few times. This sequence may be a read error, since a much larger clone differs from it by one base. The V gene is TRBV7-7, the J gene TRBJ2-4; the D gene could be TRBD1 or TRBD2 (6 bases each). Germline loops: CDR1 SSHAT, CDR2 FNYEAQ (reference sequence). The CDR3 has 16 residues. Written as DNA, the CDR3 is TGTACTAGCAGCTTAGGGACAAAGAAACCCAAAAACATTCAGTACTTC. Its protein product is CTSSLGTKKPKNIQYF.

This clonotype came up many times. This chain connects TRBV7-9 to TRBJ2-1, with D tentatively TRBD2 (5 bases). CDR1 is SEHNR, CDR2 FQNEAQ, per germline (reference sequence). The V end was cut by 6 bases, the J end by 0 bases, with 9 bases between. CDR3 length equals 14 residues. Written as DNA, the CDR3 is TGTGCCAGCAGTCAGCGGAGCTCCTACAATGAGCAGTTCTTC. Its translation: CASSQRSSYNEQFF.

There are many counts of this clonotype. This chain uses TRBV27 with TRBJ2-1; 9 nucleotides line up with TRBD1. Looked up from germline, CDR1 is MNHEY and CDR2 is SMNVEV (reference sequence). CDR3 length equals 14 residues. Losses at the gene ends were 6 bases for V and 7 bases for J; bases not matched to a gene: 7. In nucleotides, the CDR3 is TGTGCCAGCAGGATACAGGGGGCGAATAATGAGCAGTTCTTC. Translation: CASRIQGANNEQFF.

This chain connects TRBV20-1 to TRBJ2-5; 7 bases line up with TRBD1. CDR1 and CDR2 (germline): DFQATT, SNEGSKA (reference sequence). Trimming cost V 5 bases and J 0 bases; bases outside gene matches: 6. The CDR3 runs to 14 residues. The CDR3 DNA is TGCAGTGCTGACAGGGCAGGGGACCAAGAGACCCAGTACTTC. Amino acid sequence: CSADRAGDQETQYF.

This clonotype was picked up many times. This sequence joins TRBV7-2 and TRBJ2-3; no firm D call. Germline loops: CDR1 SGHTA, CDR2 FQGNSA. This CDR3 region has 11 residues. V was shortened by 5 bases and J by 5 bases, with 5 bases between the two germline ends. CDR3 region: CASSPRDTQYF. DNA of the CDR3: TGTGCCAGCAGCCCCCGAGATACGCAGTATTTT. The full variable domain, rest sourced from reference TRBV7-2 and TRBJ2-3, is GAGVSQSPSNKVTEKGKDVELRCDPISGHTALYWYRQSLGQGLEFLIYFQGNSAPDKSGLPSDRFSAERTGGSVSTLTIQRTQQEDSAVYLCASSPRDTQYFGPGTRLTVL.

V is TRBV12-3 or TRBV12-4 and J is TRBJ2-5; 14 bases line up with TRBD2. The J segment lost 11 bases and the V segment lost 5 bases, leaving 19 bases of the junction unmatched. There are 18 residues in the CDR3. The CDR3 loop reads CASSPGTSGGDENSEQYF. For the CDR3, the DNA is TGTGCCAGCAGTCCCGGGACTAGCGGGGGCGACGAAAACAGTGAGCAGTACTTC.

CDR3 amino acids: CASSPYTPGQGNSPLHF. CDR3 nucleotide sequence: TGTGCCAGCTCACCATATACCCCGGGACAGGGCAATTCACCCCTCCACTTT. This chain joins TRBV18 and TRBJ1-6; 9 nucleotides align to TRBD1. Per germline, CDR1 KGHSH and CDR2 LQKENI. V was clipped by 2 bases and J by 7 bases; unmatched bases: 9. The CDR3 consists of 17 residues.

The gene calls are TRBV10-3 and TRBJ2-3; D assignment may be TRBD1 or TRBD2 (5 bases each). V gave up 10 bases and J gave up 1 base, with 24 bases separating them. Germline V gene data show CDR1 as ENHRY and CDR2 as SYGVKD. This CDR3 spans 17 amino acids. In DNA, the CDR3 is TGTGCCACAATCCGGGACGGACCCCAACTAGGCACAGATACGCAGTATTTT. Translating gives CATIRDGPQLGTDTQYF.

This clonotype has just a few counts. The chain uses TRBV24-1 and TRBJ2-3, with D possibly called TRBD1 or TRBD2 (5 bases each). Trimming removed 5 bases from V and 5 bases from J, with 7 bases in between. This CDR3 comprises 12 residues. Per the germline V gene, CDR1 is KGHDR and CDR2 is SFDVKD. The CDR3 region is CATSVRGDTQYF. CDR3 nucleotides: TGTGCCACCAGTGTGAGGGGAGATACGCAGTATTTT.

Turning to this clonotype: Just one base apart from a much larger clone, this may be a read error. The chain carries TRBV6-1 and TRBJ2-7; 12 positions match TRBD2. Per germline, CDR1 MNHNS and CDR2 SASEGT. V gave up 6 bases and J gave up 7 bases; unmatched junction bases: 10. The CDR3 sequence is 15 residues long. DNA for the CDR3: TGTGCCAGCAGCCCTCTAGCGGGGGGGCCAAGTGAGCAGTACTTC. This gives the protein CASSPLAGGPSEQYF.

The chain recombines TRBV20-1 with TRBJ2-7, with TRBD2 matching over 15 bases. Germline V gene data show CDR1 as DFQATT and CDR2 as SNEGSKA (reference sequence). The CDR3 covers 15 residues. Trimming at V came to 0 bases and at J to 4 bases, leaving 1 base not matched to a gene. CDR3 nucleotides: TGCAGTGCTAGAGACGGGACTAGCGGGAGGTACGAGCAGTACTTC. Translated: CSARDGTSGRYEQYF.

This chain joins TRBV7-9 and TRBJ2-5; 7 nucleotides line up with TRBD2. Germline CDR1 reads SEHNR; CDR2 reads FQNEAQ (reference sequence). V dropped 0 bases and J dropped 3; count of bases not matched to a gene: 7. The CDR3 loop spans 16 amino acids. The CDR3 spells CASSLAGGGSKETQYF. The CDR3 DNA sequence: TGTGCCAGCAGCTTAGCAGGCGGGGGTTCGAAAGAGACCCAGTACTTC. Based on the CDR3 plus reference TRBV7-9 and TRBJ2-5, the full variable domain is DTGVSQNPRHKITKRGQNVTFRCDPISEHNRLYWYRQTLGQGPEFLTYFQNEAQLEKSRLLSDRFSAERPKGSFSTLEIQRTEQGDSAMYLCASSLAGGGSKETQYFGPGTRLLVL.